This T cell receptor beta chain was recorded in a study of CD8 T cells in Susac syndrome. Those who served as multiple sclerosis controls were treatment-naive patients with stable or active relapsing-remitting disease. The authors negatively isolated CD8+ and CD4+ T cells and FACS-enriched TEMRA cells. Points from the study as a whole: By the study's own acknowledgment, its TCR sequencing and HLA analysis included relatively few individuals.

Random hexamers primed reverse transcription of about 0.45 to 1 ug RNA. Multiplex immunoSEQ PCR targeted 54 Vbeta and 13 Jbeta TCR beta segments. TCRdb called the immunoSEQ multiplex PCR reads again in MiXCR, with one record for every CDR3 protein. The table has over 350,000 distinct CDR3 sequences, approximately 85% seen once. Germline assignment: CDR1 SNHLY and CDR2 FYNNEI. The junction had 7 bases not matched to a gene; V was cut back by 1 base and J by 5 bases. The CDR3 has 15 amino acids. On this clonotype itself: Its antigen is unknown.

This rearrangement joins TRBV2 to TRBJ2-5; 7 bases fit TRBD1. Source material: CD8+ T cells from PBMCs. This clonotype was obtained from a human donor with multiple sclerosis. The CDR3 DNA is TGTGCCAGCAGTGAAGTAGGGGGCGCCTGGGAGACCCAGTACTTC. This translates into CASSEVGGAWETQYF. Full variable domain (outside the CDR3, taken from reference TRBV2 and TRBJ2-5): EPEVTQTPSHQVTQMGQEVILRCVPISNHLYFYWYRQILGQKVEFLVSFYNNEISEKSEIFDDQFSVERPDGSNFTLKIRSTKLEDSAMYFCASSEVGGAWETQYFGPGTRLLVL.